The T cell receptor beta chain under discussion was sequenced for a study of cytomegalovirus exposure and HLA in healthy donors. General study results and limits: Follow-up analysis later connected one missense variant in DCLRE1C with trimming of TCR beta V- and J-genes. Reportedly, fewer N-insertions than the approximately 650-donor mean appeared in an Asian-associated ancestry cluster in a later analysis.

The CDR3 runs to 15 residues. Germline assignment: CDR1 SEHNR and CDR2 FQNEAQ (reference sequence). The V end was cut by 7 bases, the J end by 4 bases, with 17 bases between. As regards this clone: What it recognizes is unknown.

Researchers ran the PCR with 60 Vbeta and 13 Jbeta primers. Original processing methods: Later, an analysis found approximately 80 million unique TCR beta chains, and about 9.9 million of these were shared. Data came from immunoSEQ multiplex PCR; TCRdb stores just in-frame clones and leaves some out. V, J and clone size are taken as reported in that table, and D and trimming were inferred from the DNA itself. The table lists 85,000 to 100,000 clones, 60% to 70% of them singletons. The sample was PBMCs. V and J are TRBV7-9 and TRBJ2-1; D remains ambiguous. This sequence originates from a woman aged 30 to 39 in good health and CMV-seronegative. The CDR3 region is CASTVVRLRYNEQFF. The CDR3 DNA reads TGTGCCAGCACCGTGGTGCGGTTGAGGTACAATGAGCAGTTCTTC.